This T cell receptor (beta chain) was captured in a study of blood T cells in healthy people across ages. Findings and caveats of the study: Diversity was higher, and naive CD4+ cells more numerous, in long-lived donors than in aged donors.

With regard to this clonotype: Its cognate antigen is unknown.

V was trimmed by 8 bases and J by 3 bases, leaving 19 bases between them. The CDR3 loop spans 15 amino acids. CDR1 MGHRA and CDR2 YSYEKL come from the germline V gene. Each sample provided at least 5.5 micrograms of extracted total RNA. For the second PCR, which ran for 7 to 11 cycles, a sample-barcoded 5' primer and a J-beta primer mix were used. TCRdb redid the calling of the 5' RACE reads with MiXCR, one entry per CDR3 protein. The table records approximately 1.5 million distinct CDR3 sequences, roughly 43% of them present only once. This clonotype was obtained from a woman younger than 30 in good health. The rearrangement joins TRBV4-1 to TRBJ1-1; maybe TRBD1 (5 bases). The specimen was blood. CDR3 DNA: TGCGCCAGCTCCCAGGGAGTGGAGTTGTACACTGAAGCTTTCTTT. Translation: CASSQGVELYTEAFF.